The 28 T cell receptor beta chains below all came from one sample that was sequenced in a study of blood T cell repertoires in COVID-19. Profiling relied on immunoSEQ multiplex PCR, and the TCRdb table lists in-frame clones only, not all of them. The sample shows 70,000 or so clones, over 70% of them seen only once. Material for sequencing was peripheral blood. The origin of the receptors is a man aged 60-69 years with acute or convalescent COVID-19.

This clone has just a few counts. This chain links TRBV14 with TRBJ1-5; D uncertain. The V and J ends lost 3 bases and 5 bases respectively, with 8 bases between them. Germline values: CDR1 SGHDN, CDR2 FVKESK. This CDR3 comprises 13 residues. The CDR3 loop is CASSQRIDQPQHF. CDR3 nucleotides: TGTGCCAGCAGCCAGAGAATTGATCAGCCCCAGCATTTT.

The CDR3 loop is CASSLGVGAYGGEQYF. DNA of the CDR3: TGCGCCAGCAGCTTGGGAGTGGGGGCTTACGGTGGGGAGCAGTACTTC. The rearrangement uses TRBV5-1 and TRBJ2-7; a possible D gene is TRBD1 (6 bases). CDR3 size: 16 residues. Germline CDR1 reads SGHRS; CDR2 reads YFSETQ. V shed 0 bases and J shed 7 bases, with 20 bases lying between them.

V gene TRBV4-3 combines with J gene TRBJ2-5, with 10 bases matching TRBD2. The CDR3 is 15 residues long. The germline V gene has CDR1 LGHNA and CDR2 YSLEER. V was pared by 4 bases and J by 3 bases, with 5 bases of the junction left unmatched. DNA of the CDR3: TGCGCCAGCAGCCGAGACGGGACTAGCGAAGAGACCCAGTACTTC. Translation gives CASSRDGTSEETQYF.

The chain employs TRBV18 and TRBJ1-4; D may be TRBD1 (6 bases). The germline V gene encodes CDR1 KGHSH and CDR2 LQKENI. Between the trimmed V and J ends, which lost 5 bases and 7 bases, there was a span of 17 bases. CDR3 size: 15 residues. As DNA, the CDR3 is TGTGCCAGCTCATGGAACTGGGGGCCCCTTGAAAAACTGTTTTTT. It encodes CASSWNWGPLEKLFF.

This clone was recorded a few times. This chain connects TRBV5-4 to TRBJ2-5; 9 bases line up with TRBD2. Germline CDR1 SGHNT, CDR2 YYREEE (reference sequence). CDR3 length: 15 residues. V lost 4 bases and J lost 3; bases outside the gene matches: 7. CDR3 sequence: CASSAGGAQKETQYF. Written as DNA, the CDR3 is TGTGCCAGCAGCGCGGGGGGGGCACAAAAAGAGACCCAGTACTTC.

The CDR3 region is CSGNLAGGLSGELFF. The CDR3 DNA follows: TGCAGCGGGAATCTAGCGGGGGGGCTGAGCGGGGAGCTGTTTTTT. The chain links TRBV29-1 to TRBJ2-2, with 12 nucleotides matching TRBD2. Germline CDR1 reads SQVTM; CDR2 reads ANQGSEA. This CDR3 has 15 residues. The ends lost 7 bases at V and 7 bases at J; junction bases unmatched: 10.

The chain couples TRBV4-3 to TRBJ2-2; D remains unclear. V dropped 4 bases and J dropped 3 bases, with 15 bases sitting between them. There are 16 residues in the CDR3. Per the germline V gene, CDR1 is LGHNA and CDR2 is YSLEER. The CDR3 protein is CASSPPTHADTGELFF. In DNA form, the CDR3 reads TGCGCCAGCAGCCCCCCGACACATGCAGACACCGGGGAGCTGTTTTTT.

The rearrangement uses TRBV6-5 and TRBJ2-5, with TRBD2 as a possible D gene (6 bases). Looked up from germline, CDR1 is MNHEY and CDR2 is SVGAGI. With 0 bases removed from V and 4 bases from J, the gap between germline ends came to 9 bases. CDR3 length: 14 amino acids. This CDR3 is CASSYSRGAETQYF. For the CDR3, the DNA is TGTGCCAGCAGTTACTCGCGGGGAGCAGAGACCCAGTACTTC.

This clone was seen more than once but under ten times. The junction departs from the called germline gene at one end, perhaps through a read error. The V call is TRBV10-3, the J call TRBJ1-3; D is undetermined. The CDR3 runs to 12 residues. Germline CDR1 and CDR2: ENHRY and SYGVKD. CDR3 residues: CASGQAGNTIYF. The CDR3 region has the DNA TGCGCGTCCGGCCAGGCTGGAAACACCATATATTTT.

The J gene is TRBJ2-2, the V gene TRBV18; TRBD1 agrees at 8 bases. The V segment lost 4 bases and the J segment 2 bases; nucleotides outside the gene matches: 3. Germline assignment: CDR1 KGHSH and CDR2 LQKENI. This CDR3 spans 15 amino acids. Here the CDR3 DNA reads TGTGCCAGCTCACAGGGACAGGCAAACACCGGGGAGCTGTTTTTT. Translation: CASSQGQANTGELFF.

There are many counts of this clone. The chain couples TRBV4-2 to TRBJ2-6; D is perhaps TRBD1 (6 bases). This CDR3 is 18 amino acids long. Germline values: CDR1 LGHNA, CDR2 YNFKEQ. V was pared by 4 bases and J by 2 bases, with 18 bases between. In DNA form, the CDR3 reads TGTGCCAGCAGCCCCCTAACGCGCACAGGGCCTGGGGCCAACGTCCTGACTTTC. It codes for CASSPLTRTGPGANVLTF.

The V and J genes are TRBV7-9 and TRBJ1-2; TRBD1 aligns across 11 bases. This CDR3 spans 16 amino acids. From germline, CDR1 is SEHNR and CDR2 FQNEAQ (reference sequence). V lost 1 base, J lost 2 bases, and 3 bases stayed unmatched. CDR3: CASSLGRDRGNYGYTF. The CDR3 DNA follows: TGTGCCAGCAGCTTAGGGCGGGACAGGGGGAACTATGGCTACACCTTC. The whole variable domain, remainder taken from reference TRBV7-9 and TRBJ1-2, is DTGVSQNPRHKITKRGQNVTFRCDPISEHNRLYWYRQTLGQGPEFLTYFQNEAQLEKSRLLSDRFSAERPKGSFSTLEIQRTEQGDSAMYLCASSLGRDRGNYGYTFGSGTRLTVV.

The chain has TRBV6-2 or TRBV6-3 and TRBJ1-2; D is ambiguous. Trimming removed 4 bases at V and 4 bases at J, with 16 bases between. The CDR3 has 15 amino acids. CDR1 is MNHEY and CDR2 is SVGEGT in the germline V gene. CDR3 sequence: CASSSSEGKGYGYTF. The CDR3 region has the DNA TGTGCCAGCAGTTCGAGTGAGGGCAAGGGCTATGGCTACACCTTC.

In its sample, this clone was seen once. The chain has TRBV21-1 and TRBJ2-7; TRBD2 reflects the table's D call only, with no check against the DNA. TRBV21-1 is a pseudogene. This CDR3 is 11 amino acids long. The CDR3, as DNA: TGTGCCAGCAGCAAATACTACGAGCAGTACTTC. Translation gives CASSKYYEQYF.

The J gene is TRBJ1-2, the V gene TRBV19; 9 bases fit TRBD1. The CDR3 extends over 13 amino acids. CDR1 is LNHDA, CDR2 SQIVND, per germline (reference sequence). J was trimmed by 8 bases and V by 6 bases; bases with no gene match: 7. CDR3 bases: TGTGCCAGTAGCTCCGGGACAGGGATCGGCTACACCTTC. This codes for CASSSGTGIGYTF.

The chain joins TRBV19 to TRBJ2-3; D possibly corresponds to TRBD2 (6 bases). This CDR3 region has 13 residues. The V gene's germline CDR1 is LNHDA and CDR2 SQIVND (reference sequence). The V and J ends lost 10 bases and 1 base respectively, with 12 bases between them. This CDR3 is CATRGFGTDTQYF. The CDR3 DNA follows: TGTGCCACCCGGGGGTTTGGCACAGATACGCAGTATTTT.

This clone was picked up a small number of times. This sequence joins TRBV7-6 and TRBJ2-2; 7 bases are a match to TRBD1. This CDR3 comprises 14 residues. V trimming: 4 bases; J trimming: 1 base; junction bases outside the gene matches: 0. Germline V gene data show CDR1 as SGHVS and CDR2 as FNYEAQ. The chain's CDR3 is CASSWTGNTGELFF. The DNA for the CDR3 is TGTGCCAGCAGCTGGACAGGGAACACCGGGGAGCTGTTTTTT.

The chain recombines TRBV5-8 with TRBJ1-1; D is unresolved. The CDR3 loop spans 16 amino acids. Germline V gene data show CDR1 as SGHTS and CDR2 as YDEGEE. The V end lost 2 bases, the J end lost 7 bases, and 21 bases lay between the germline ends. The CDR3 DNA reads as TGTGCCAGCAGCTTACGAGGGCTCGTAATGAAAGTTGAAGCTTTCTTT. Its protein is CASSLRGLVMKVEAFF.

The rearrangement links TRBV24-1 to TRBJ2-3; D is perhaps TRBD2 (6 bases). Germline V gene lookup returns CDR1 KGHDR and CDR2 SFDVKD. The ends were cut back, 5 bases at V and 5 bases at J, with 13 bases in the middle. The CDR3 runs 14 residues. This chain's CDR3 is CATSVEGREDTQYF. The CDR3 DNA is TGTGCCACCAGTGTGGAGGGGCGGGAAGATACGCAGTATTTT.

The chain uses TRBV19 and TRBJ2-7; D is ambiguous. CDR3 size: 15 residues. Trimming took 1 base from V and 7 from J, leaving 17 bases between them. Looked up from germline, CDR1 is LNHDA and CDR2 is SQIVND (reference sequence). CDR3 loop: CASSIAMTGTREQYF. The CDR3 nucleotides are TGTGCCAGTAGTATAGCCATGACGGGTACGCGGGAGCAGTACTTC. Supplemented by reference TRBV19 and TRBJ2-7, the full variable domain reads DGGITQSPKYLFRKEGQNVTLSCEQNLNHDAMYWYRQDPGQGLRLIYYSQIVNDFQKGDIAEGYSVSREKKESFPLTVTSAQKNPTAFYLCASSIAMTGTREQYFGPGTRLTVT.

V gene TRBV6-5 combines with J gene TRBJ1-4; D is possibly TRBD1 (5 bases). The CDR3 extends over 15 amino acids. CDR1 and CDR2 (germline): MNHEY, SVGAGI. Trimming cost V 0 bases and J 7 bases, with 12 bases left between them. CDR3 sequence: CASSYSGAPGEKLFF. CDR3 in DNA: TGTGCCAGCAGTTACTCAGGGGCCCCTGGTGAAAAACTGTTTTTT.

This chain joins TRBV6-7 and TRBJ1-2; no firm D call. TRBV6-7 is marked as an open reading frame, function uncertain. The V end lost 6 bases, the J end lost 7 bases, and 6 bases lay between the germline ends. The CDR3 covers 10 residues. The DNA for the CDR3 is TGTGCCAGCAGCCTCTGTGGCTACACCTTC. Its protein product is CASSLCGYTF.

The V call is TRBV30, the J call TRBJ2-3; weak D call: TRBD1 (6 bases). The CDR3 contains 15 residues. Germline lookup yields CDR1 GTSNPN and CDR2 SVGIG (reference sequence). With 4 bases removed from V and 3 bases from J, the gap between germline ends came to 17 bases. The CDR3 here is CAWNLRNRVTDTQYF. The CDR3 DNA is TGTGCCTGGAATTTAAGGAACAGGGTGACAGATACGCAGTATTTT.

The chain couples TRBV19 to TRBJ1-5, with TRBD1 identical over 7 bases. Germline CDR1 and CDR2: LNHDA and SQIVND (reference sequence). The CDR3 loop spans 13 amino acids. Unmatched junction bases numbered 1, after V lost 7 bases and J lost 1 base. The CDR3 spells CASMGQSNQPQHF. The CDR3 nucleotides are TGTGCCAGTATGGGACAGAGCAATCAGCCCCAGCATTTT. Filled out from reference TRBV19 and TRBJ1-5, the complete variable domain reads DGGITQSPKYLFRKEGQNVTLSCEQNLNHDAMYWYRQDPGQGLRLIYYSQIVNDFQKGDIAEGYSVSREKKESFPLTVTSAQKNPTAFYLCASMGQSNQPQHFGDGTRLSIL.

The chain links TRBV27 to TRBJ1-1; TRBD1 might be the D (6 bases). V dropped 6 bases and J dropped 0 bases, with 17 bases sitting between them. The germline V gene encodes CDR1 MNHEY and CDR2 SMNVEV (reference sequence). The CDR3 loop spans 16 amino acids. The CDR3 region has the DNA TGTGCCAGCAGCCTTTCCGGACAGATTATGAACACTGAAGCTTTCTTT. This codes for CASSLSGQIMNTEAFF.

The CDR3 DNA follows: TGTGCCAGCAGGGGACAGGGTGATACGCAGTATTTT. Translating gives CASRGQGDTQYF. The V gene is TRBV6-6, the J gene TRBJ2-3; 9 bases are shared with TRBD1. Germline V gene data show CDR1 as MNHNY and CDR2 as SVGAGI (reference sequence). The V gene end was trimmed by 6 bases and the J gene end by 6 bases; junction bases not matched to a gene: 1. This CDR3 has 12 amino acids.

V and J are TRBV6-6 and TRBJ2-3; 7 bases fit TRBD1. The trim removed 2 bases at V and 2 bases at J, leaving 1 base unmatched. Germline lookup yields CDR1 MNHNY and CDR2 SVGAGI (reference sequence). The CDR3 contains 14 residues. In DNA form, the CDR3 reads TGTGCCAGCAGTTACGGGACAGCCACAGATACGCAGTATTTT. Amino acids: CASSYGTATDTQYF.

The chain links TRBV3-1 (or the pseudogene TRBV3-2) to TRBJ1-4, with TRBD1 matching over 7 bases. Germline V CDR1 and CDR2: LGHDT, YNNKEL (reference sequence). The length of the CDR3 is 14 residues. V shed 6 bases and J 4 bases; nucleotides not matched to a gene: 5. In DNA form, the CDR3 reads TGTGCCAGCAGTAACCAGGGGGGTAATGAAAAACTGTTTTTT. Its protein is CASSNQGGNEKLFF.